The 2 T cell receptor beta chains below all came from one sample that was sequenced in a study of OX40 agonist ivuxolimab in advanced cancers. Data came from immunoSEQ multiplex PCR; TCRdb stores just in-frame clones and leaves some out. The repertoire has under 85,000 clones, more than 85% of them found once; the top ten carry approximately 0.7%. The sequences come from CD4+ or CD8+ T cells sorted from blood, collected in a trial of the OX40 agonist ivuxolimab. These receptors originate from an adult with an advanced solid tumor such as melanoma, head and neck, liver or kidney cancer.

The V and J genes are TRBV7-2 and TRBJ2-5; D is possibly TRBD2 (6 bases). Germline V gives CDR1 SGHTA, CDR2 FQGNSA. V was trimmed by 8 bases and J by 7 bases, leaving 17 bases between them. The CDR3 runs 13 residues. CDR3 region: CASLASASGTQYF. CDR3 sequence (DNA): TGTGCCAGCTTAGCTAGCGCGTCGGGGACCCAGTACTTC.

V and J are TRBV18 and TRBJ2-5, with D possibly TRBD2 on 6 matching bases. The end of the DNA is better explained by TRBJ2-7, so the J call may be wrong. The germline V gene has CDR1 KGHSH and CDR2 LQKENI. This CDR3 is 15 amino acids long. CDR3 residues: CASSPEGGGFNEQYF. CDR3 DNA sequence: TGTGCCAGCTCACCAGAGGGAGGTGGGTTTAACGAGCAGTACTTC.